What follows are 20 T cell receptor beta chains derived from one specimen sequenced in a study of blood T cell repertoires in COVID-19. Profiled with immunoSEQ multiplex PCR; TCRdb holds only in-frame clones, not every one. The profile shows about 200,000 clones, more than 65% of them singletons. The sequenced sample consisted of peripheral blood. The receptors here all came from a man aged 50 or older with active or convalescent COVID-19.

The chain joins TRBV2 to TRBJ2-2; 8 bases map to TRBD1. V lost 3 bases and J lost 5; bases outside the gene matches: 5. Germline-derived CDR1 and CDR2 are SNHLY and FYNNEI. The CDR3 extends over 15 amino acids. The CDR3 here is CASSEQGARTGELFF. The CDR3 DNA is TGTGCCAGCAGTGAGCAGGGGGCGAGGACCGGGGAGCTGTTTTTT.

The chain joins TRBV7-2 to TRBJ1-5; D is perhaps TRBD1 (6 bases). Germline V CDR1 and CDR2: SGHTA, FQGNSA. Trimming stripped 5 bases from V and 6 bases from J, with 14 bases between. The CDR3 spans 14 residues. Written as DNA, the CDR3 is TGTGCCAGCAGCCCACCTGGGGGCGCTCAGCCCCAGCATTTT. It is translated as CASSPPGGAQPQHF.

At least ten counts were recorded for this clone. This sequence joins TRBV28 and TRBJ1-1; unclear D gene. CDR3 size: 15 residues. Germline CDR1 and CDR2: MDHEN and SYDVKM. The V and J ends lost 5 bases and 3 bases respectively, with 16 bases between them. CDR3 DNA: TGTGCCAGCAGTCCCCCCGGGCGGGGTTACACTGAAGCTTTCTTT. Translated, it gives CASSPPGRGYTEAFF.

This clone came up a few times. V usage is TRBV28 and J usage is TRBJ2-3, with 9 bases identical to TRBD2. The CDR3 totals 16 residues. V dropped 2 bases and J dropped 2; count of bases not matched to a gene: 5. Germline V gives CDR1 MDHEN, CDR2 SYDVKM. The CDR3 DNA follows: TGTGCCAGCAGTTTAGCTAGCGGGGAACTCACAGATACGCAGTATTTT. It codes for CASSLASGELTDTQYF.

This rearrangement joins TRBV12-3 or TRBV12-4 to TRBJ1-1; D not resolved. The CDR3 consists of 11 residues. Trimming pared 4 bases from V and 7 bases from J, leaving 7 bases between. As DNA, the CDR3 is TGTGCCAGCAGTTCCACAGTTGAAGCTTTCTTT. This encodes CASSSTVEAFF.

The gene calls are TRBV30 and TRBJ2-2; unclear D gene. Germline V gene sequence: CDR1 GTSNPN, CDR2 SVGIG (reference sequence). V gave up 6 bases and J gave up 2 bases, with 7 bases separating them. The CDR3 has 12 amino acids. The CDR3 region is CACRDNTGELFF. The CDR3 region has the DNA TGTGCCTGTCGAGATAACACCGGGGAGCTGTTTTTT.

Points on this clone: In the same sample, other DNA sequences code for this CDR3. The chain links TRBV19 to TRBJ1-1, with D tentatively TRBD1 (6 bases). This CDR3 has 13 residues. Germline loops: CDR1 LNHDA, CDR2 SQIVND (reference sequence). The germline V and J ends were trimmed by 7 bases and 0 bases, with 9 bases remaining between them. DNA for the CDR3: TGTGCCAGTAATACAGGGATGAACACTGAAGCTTTCTTT. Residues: CASNTGMNTEAFF.

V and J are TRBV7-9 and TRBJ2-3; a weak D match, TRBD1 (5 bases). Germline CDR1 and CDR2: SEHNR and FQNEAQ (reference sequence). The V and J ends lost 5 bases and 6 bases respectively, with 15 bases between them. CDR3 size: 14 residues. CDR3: CASSRDTGADTQYF. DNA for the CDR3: TGTGCCAGCAGCAGAGACACAGGTGCGGATACGCAGTATTTT. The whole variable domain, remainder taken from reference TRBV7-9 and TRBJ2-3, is DTGVSQNPRHKITKRGQNVTFRCDPISEHNRLYWYRQTLGQGPEFLTYFQNEAQLEKSRLLSDRFSAERPKGSFSTLEIQRTEQGDSAMYLCASSRDTGADTQYFGPGTRLTVL.

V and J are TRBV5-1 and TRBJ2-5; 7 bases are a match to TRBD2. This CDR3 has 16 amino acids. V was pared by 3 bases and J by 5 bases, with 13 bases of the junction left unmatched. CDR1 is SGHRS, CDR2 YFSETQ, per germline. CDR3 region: CASSSREGSIWETQYF. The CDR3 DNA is TGCGCCAGCAGCTCCAGGGAGGGCAGTATCTGGGAGACCCAGTACTTC. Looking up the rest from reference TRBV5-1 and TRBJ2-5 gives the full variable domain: KAGVTQTPRYLIKTRGQQVTLSCSPISGHRSVSWYQQTPGQGLQFLFEYFSETQRNKGNFPGRFSGRQFSNSRSEMNVSTLELGDSALYLCASSSREGSIWETQYFGPGTRLLVL.

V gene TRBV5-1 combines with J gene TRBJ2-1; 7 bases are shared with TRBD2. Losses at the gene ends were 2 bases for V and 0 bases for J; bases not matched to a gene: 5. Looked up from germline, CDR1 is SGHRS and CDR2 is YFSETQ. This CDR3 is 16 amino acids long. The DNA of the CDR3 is TGCGCCAGCAGCTTTACTAGCGTGAGCTCCTACAATGAGCAGTTCTTC. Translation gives CASSFTSVSSYNEQFF.

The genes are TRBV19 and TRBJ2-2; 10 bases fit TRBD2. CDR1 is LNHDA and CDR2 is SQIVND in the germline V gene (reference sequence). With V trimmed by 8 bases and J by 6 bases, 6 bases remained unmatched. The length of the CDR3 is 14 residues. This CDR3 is CASRGTSVAGELFF. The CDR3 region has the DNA TGTGCCAGTCGTGGGACTAGCGTCGCCGGGGAGCTGTTTTTT.

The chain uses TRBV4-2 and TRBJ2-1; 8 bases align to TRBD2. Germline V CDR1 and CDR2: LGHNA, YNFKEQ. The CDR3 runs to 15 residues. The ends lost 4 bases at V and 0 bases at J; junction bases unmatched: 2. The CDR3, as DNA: TGTGCCAGCAGCCCAAGCGGGAGCTCCTACAATGAGCAGTTCTTC. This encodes CASSPSGSSYNEQFF.

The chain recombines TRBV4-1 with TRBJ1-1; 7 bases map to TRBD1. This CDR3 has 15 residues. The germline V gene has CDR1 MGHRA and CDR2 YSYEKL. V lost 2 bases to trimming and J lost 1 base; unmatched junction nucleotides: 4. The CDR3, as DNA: TGCGCCAGCAGCCAACCGGGGACAGCGAACACTGAAGCTTTCTTT. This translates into CASSQPGTANTEAFF.

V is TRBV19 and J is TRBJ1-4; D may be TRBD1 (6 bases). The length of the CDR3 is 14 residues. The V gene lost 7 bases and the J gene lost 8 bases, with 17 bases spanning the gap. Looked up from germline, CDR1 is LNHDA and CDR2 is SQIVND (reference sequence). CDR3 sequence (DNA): TGTGCCAGTACGGTAGGAGGGGGGGACGAAAAACTGTTTTTT. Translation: CASTVGGGDEKLFF.

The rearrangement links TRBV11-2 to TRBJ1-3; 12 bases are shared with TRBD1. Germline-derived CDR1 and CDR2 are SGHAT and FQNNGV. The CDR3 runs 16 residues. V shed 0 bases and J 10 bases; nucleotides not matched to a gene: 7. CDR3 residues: CASSLDRDRGLNTIYF. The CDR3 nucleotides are TGTGCCAGCAGCTTAGACCGGGACAGGGGGCTTAATACCATATATTTT.

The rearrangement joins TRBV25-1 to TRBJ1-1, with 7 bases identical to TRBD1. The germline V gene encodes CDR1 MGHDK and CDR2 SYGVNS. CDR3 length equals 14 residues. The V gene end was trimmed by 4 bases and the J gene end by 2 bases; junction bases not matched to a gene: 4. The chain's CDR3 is CASSGGQTNTEAFF. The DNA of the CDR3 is TGTGCCAGCAGTGGGGGACAGACCAACACTGAAGCTTTCTTT.

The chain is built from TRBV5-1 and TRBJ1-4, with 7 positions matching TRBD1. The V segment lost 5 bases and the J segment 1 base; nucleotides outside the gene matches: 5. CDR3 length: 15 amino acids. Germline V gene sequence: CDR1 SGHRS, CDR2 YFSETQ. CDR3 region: CASRFTGVTNEKLFF. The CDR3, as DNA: TGCGCCAGCAGATTCACAGGGGTAACTAATGAAAAACTGTTTTTT.

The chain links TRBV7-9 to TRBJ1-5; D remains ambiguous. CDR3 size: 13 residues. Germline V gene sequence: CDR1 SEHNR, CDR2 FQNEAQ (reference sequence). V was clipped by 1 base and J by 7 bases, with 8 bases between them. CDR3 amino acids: CASSLGEWQPQHF. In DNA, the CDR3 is TGTGCCAGCAGCTTAGGGGAGTGGCAGCCCCAGCATTTT.

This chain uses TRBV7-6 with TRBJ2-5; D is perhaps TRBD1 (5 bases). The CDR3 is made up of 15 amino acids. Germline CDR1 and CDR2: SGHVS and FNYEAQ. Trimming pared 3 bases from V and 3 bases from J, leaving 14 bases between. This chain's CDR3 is CASSFISREEETQYF. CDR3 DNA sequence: TGTGCCAGCAGCTTTATTAGCAGGGAAGAAGAGACCCAGTACTTC. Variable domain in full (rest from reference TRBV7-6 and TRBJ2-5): GAGVSQSPRYKVTKRGQDVALRCDPISGHVSLYWYRQALGQGPEFLTYFNYEAQQDKSGLPNDRFSAERPEGSISTLTIQRTEQRDSAMYRCASSFISREEETQYFGPGTRLLVL.

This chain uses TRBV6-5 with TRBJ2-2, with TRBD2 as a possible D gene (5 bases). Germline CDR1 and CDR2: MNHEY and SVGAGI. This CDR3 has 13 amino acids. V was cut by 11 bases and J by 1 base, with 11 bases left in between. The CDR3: CAYAGLNTGELFF. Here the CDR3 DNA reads TGTGCCTACGCGGGTCTGAACACCGGGGAGCTGTTTTTT.